A single sample is the source of the 5 T cell receptor beta chains below, sequenced in a study of T cells in Graves' hyperthyroidism and ophthalmopathy (dated by TCRdb to about 2019). Libraries came from multiplex PCR. TCRdb shows the sequencer as Illumina HiSeq 2000. The TCR beta CDR3 regions were amplified from the RNA transcripts. The TCR CDR3 was subjected to a first round of RT-PCR using the HTBI primer set and the Qiagen OneStep RT-PCR kit. The public reads were reanalyzed by TCRdb: fastp trimming at Q25, MiXCR alignment, in-frame beta chains only. Entries are consolidated by CDR3 protein sequence, retaining the most common genes and DNA. The sample records roughly 640,000 distinct CDR3 sequences, approximately 15% of which are singletons. Jointly, the top ten make up around 3.5% of the sample. Sequences were obtained from blood. The receptors stem from a woman between 40 and 50 years old with Graves' ophthalmopathy.

This clonotype showed up just a few times. This chain links TRBV5-1 with TRBJ1-6, with D uncertain. Germline loops: CDR1 SGHRS, CDR2 YFSETQ. The CDR3 totals 15 residues. V shed 0 bases and J shed 10 bases, with 14 bases lying between them. In DNA, the CDR3 is TGCGCCAGCAGCTTGGTACCTGACGGTGGGTCACCCCTCCACTTT. Its translation: CASSLVPDGGSPLHF.

V usage is TRBV19 and J usage is TRBJ1-1, with D maybe TRBD1 (6 bases). Per the germline V gene, CDR1 is LNHDA and CDR2 is SQIVND (reference sequence). The ends were cut back, 6 bases at V and 1 base at J, with 15 bases in the middle. The CDR3 consists of 15 residues. The CDR3, as DNA: TGTGCCAGTAGAATTTGGGGACAAGAGAACACTGAAGCTTTCTTT. This encodes CASRIWGQENTEAFF.

This clonotype was seen many times. CDR3: CASSNPGTGYTF. CDR3 nucleotides: TGTGCCAGCAGTAATCCAGGGACTGGCTACACCTTC. J is TRBJ1-2 and V is TRBV27; weak D call: TRBD1 (5 bases). Trimming pared 5 bases from V and 7 bases from J, leaving 11 bases between. The V gene's germline CDR1 is MNHEY and CDR2 SMNVEV (reference sequence). This CDR3 has 12 amino acids.

This clonotype has at least ten counts. The chain is built from TRBV3-1 and TRBJ1-5; 7 nucleotides agree with TRBD1. The CDR3 totals 16 residues. V shed 0 bases and J 4 bases; nucleotides not matched to a gene: 6. The germline gives CDR1 LGHDT, CDR2 YNNKEL (reference sequence). CDR3 protein: CASSQEPPGGNQPQHF. The CDR3 DNA reads as TGTGCCAGCAGCCAAGAACCCCCAGGGGGTAATCAGCCCCAGCATTTT.

This clonotype appeared many times. This chain links TRBV28 with TRBJ1-5; D is unclear. The V end lost 6 bases, the J end lost 1 base, and 10 bases lay between the germline ends. Germline values: CDR1 MDHEN, CDR2 SYDVKM. The CDR3 spans 14 residues. CDR3 protein: CASRDDPSNQPQHF. The CDR3 nucleotides are TGTGCCAGCAGGGATGACCCAAGCAATCAGCCCCAGCATTTT.